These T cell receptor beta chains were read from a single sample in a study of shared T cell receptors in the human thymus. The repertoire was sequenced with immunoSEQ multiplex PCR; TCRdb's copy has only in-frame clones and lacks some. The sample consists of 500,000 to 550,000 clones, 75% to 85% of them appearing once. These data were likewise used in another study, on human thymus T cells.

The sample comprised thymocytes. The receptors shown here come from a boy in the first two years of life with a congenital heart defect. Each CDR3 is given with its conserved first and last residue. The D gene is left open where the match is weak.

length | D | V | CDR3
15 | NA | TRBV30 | CAWSWLERSGEKLFF
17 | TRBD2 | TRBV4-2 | CASSQDVEEGLAGGPDF
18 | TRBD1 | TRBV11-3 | CASSLDLPSDRGENTIYF
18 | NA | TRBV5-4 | CASSPPLQRAKGSDTQYF
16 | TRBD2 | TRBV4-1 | CASSQGFDASGSEQYF
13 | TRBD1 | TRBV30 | CAWYRGPGDEQYF
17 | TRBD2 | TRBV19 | CASSISLVSGTPYEQYF
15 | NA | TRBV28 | CASSLGGTRGYEQYF
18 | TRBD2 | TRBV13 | CASSLGTSGRAHPHTQYF
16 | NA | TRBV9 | CASSPITGSGNTEAFF
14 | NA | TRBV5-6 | CASSGRTPSGEQFF
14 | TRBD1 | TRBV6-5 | CASSYRGQGSEQYF
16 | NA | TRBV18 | CASSSNEVGGNYGYTF
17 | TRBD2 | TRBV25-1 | CASSELSGRNSYNEQFF
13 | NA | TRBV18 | CASSPPSFYEQYF
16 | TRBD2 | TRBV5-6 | CASSFRRPSGSYEQYF
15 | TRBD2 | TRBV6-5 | CASSSASGGAYEQYF
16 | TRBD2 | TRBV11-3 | CASSLERTSGVNEQFF
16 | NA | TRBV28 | CASILKPVIPAGELLF
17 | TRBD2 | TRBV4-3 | CASSQLLAGASYNEQFF
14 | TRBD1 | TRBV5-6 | CASGGTGFVTEAFF
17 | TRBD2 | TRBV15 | CATSRYGAGGISYEQYF
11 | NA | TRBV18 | CASSPENTIYF
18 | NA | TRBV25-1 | CASSRRRELDTSTGEQFF
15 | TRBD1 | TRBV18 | CASSLRDSSYNEQFF
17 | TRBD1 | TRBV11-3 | CASSLERRTGGAYEQYF
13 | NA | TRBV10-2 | CASRHPEGTEAFF
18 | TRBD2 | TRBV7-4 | CASSPAGLAGGPYNEQFF
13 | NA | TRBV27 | CASSPPRGTEAFF
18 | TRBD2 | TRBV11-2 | CASSQHTSGHIITDTQYF
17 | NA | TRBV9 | CASSVGLGGGGTDTQYF
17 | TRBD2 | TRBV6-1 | CASSERRLAGGHYEQYF
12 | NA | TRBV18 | CASSPPLENYTF
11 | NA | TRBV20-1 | CSARGVREQYF
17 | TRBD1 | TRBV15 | CATSRETGGLHAYGYTF
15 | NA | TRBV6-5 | CASSSTLGAYNEQFF
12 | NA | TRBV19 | CASSIARETQHF
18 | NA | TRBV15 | CATSKPLPPNYFNNEQFF
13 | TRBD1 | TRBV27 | CASIDRENTEAFF
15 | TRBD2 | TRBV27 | CASSPPGGLADEQYF
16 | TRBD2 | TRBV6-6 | CASSTGTSENTGELFF
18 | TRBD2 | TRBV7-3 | CASSLRGGLVPFTREQFF
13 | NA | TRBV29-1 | CSVAVGGGDTQYF
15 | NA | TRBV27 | CASSPRELSGNTIYF
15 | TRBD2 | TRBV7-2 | CASSWGLAVTYEQYF
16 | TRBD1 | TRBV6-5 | CASSSRQGAGQETQYF
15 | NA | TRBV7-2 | CASSHGSPGGYGYTF
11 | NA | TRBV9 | CASSGLLWAEF
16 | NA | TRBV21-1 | CASSSPRTRCTDTQYF
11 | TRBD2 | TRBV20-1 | CSALAGETQYF
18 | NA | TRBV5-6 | CASSSPRKEDRENDEQYF
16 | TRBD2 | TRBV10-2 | CASSECSGRASYEQYF
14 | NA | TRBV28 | CATSRIKTYNEQFF
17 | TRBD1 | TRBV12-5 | CASGCPGTGVPTGELFF
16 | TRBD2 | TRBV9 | CASSVGWGLAGNEQFF
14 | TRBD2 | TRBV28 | CASLGSGTTYEQYF
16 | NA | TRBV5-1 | CASSPEQRPSTDTQYF
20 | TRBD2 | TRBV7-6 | CASGLEPGLAGPMGQETQYF
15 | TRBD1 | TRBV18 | CASSRRTGGGQPQHF
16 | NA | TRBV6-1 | CASSAVQGRSNQPQHF